The T cell receptor beta chain described here comes from a study of blood T cell repertoires in COVID-19. At the level of the study: The study drew acute and convalescent COVID-19 samples from the United States, Italy and Spain. PBMCs, B-cell-depleted T cells, or T cells provided the cDNA or gDNA that made up the material.

In the source study's methods: Amplifying reference gene primers gave estimates of nucleated cell counts. Libraries were prepared by immunoSEQ multiplex PCR; TCRdb keeps only in-frame clonotypes and omits some of them. V and J calls and clone size come straight from that table; D and trimming were deduced from the DNA. The sample holds about 260,000 clones, 75% to 90% seen once. J gave up 3 bases and V 3 bases, and 5 bases lay outside the gene matches. This CDR3 spans 14 amino acids. In germline, CDR1 is KGHSH, CDR2 LQKENI. This TCR was recovered from a young man with active or convalescent COVID-19. This rearrangement joins TRBV18 to TRBJ2-7, with TRBD2 matching over 7 bases. Material for sequencing was peripheral blood. CDR3 DNA: TGTGCCAGCTCACCTCGGACTAGTATCTACGAGCAGTACTTC. It is translated as CASSPRTSIYEQYF.